The rows below give T cell receptor beta chains drawn from one sample of a study of shared clonotypes between healthy human individuals. Sequencing was performed with immunoSEQ multiplex PCR; in TCRdb, only in-frame clones are kept and a portion is missing. The sample holds about 480,000 clones, about four fifths seen once. The sample was PBMCs. The source is a woman in her 40s in good health. Some clones in this sample may be carry-over from other donors' samples. The CDR3 runs from the conserved cysteine through the conserved F or W. A D gene is named only where the DNA matches it firmly.

j_call v_call d_call cdr3_aa
TRBJ2-1 TRBV7-9 NA CASSFSTHYNEQFF
TRBJ2-6 TRBV10-3 TRBD1 CAIPTGTGSPGANVLTF
TRBJ2-5 TRBV5-4 NA CASSLGGEETQYF
TRBJ2-1 TRBV5-1 NA CASSLLSGVGDEQFF
TRBJ1-6 TRBV2 TRBD1 CASSPMDRGNSPLHF
TRBJ2-1 TRBV4-1 NA CASSRRDNEQFF
TRBJ2-5 TRBV6-6 NA CASSPGGDLSQETQYF
TRBJ1-2 TRBV5-6 NA CASSFSSANYGYTF
TRBJ2-5 TRBV7-2 NA CASSLSRAVTTQYF
TRBJ1-2 TRBV18 NA CASSPSTEANYGYTF
TRBJ2-7 TRBV28 TRBD2 CASSPAGGVYEQYF
TRBJ2-5 TRBV29-1 TRBD2 CSVPASGWYQETQYF
TRBJ2-7 TRBV30 TRBD2 CAWSAPLGTSGMYEQYF
TRBJ2-7 TRBV5-4 TRBD2 CASSLGAGESSYEQYF
TRBJ2-6 TRBV27 NA CASSLKGFNSGANVLTF
TRBJ2-3 TRBV5-1 NA CASSGDLYTDTQYF
TRBJ2-7 TRBV28 TRBD1 CASKVDRFSYEQYF
TRBJ1-4 TRBV7-9 TRBD1 CASSRQGSEKLFF
TRBJ1-3 TRBV4-1 NA CASMSRARPGNTIYF
TRBJ1-1 TRBV29-1 TRBD1 CSSSGTGDDKNTEAFF
TRBJ2-7 TRBV5-1 NA CASSSGRGDYEQYF
TRBJ2-2 TRBV2 NA CASSYRSAGELFF
TRBJ2-2 TRBV30 NA CATSGTETGELFF
TRBJ1-5 TRBV6-1 NA CASRRQVNQPQHF
TRBJ1-1 TRBV29-1 NA CSVEGRMNTEAFF
TRBJ2-2 TRBV9 NA CASKPMINGGELFF
TRBJ2-1 TRBV7-2 NA CASSPLGRGEQFF
TRBJ2-1 TRBV29-1 NA CSVEVVPGAGANEQFF
TRBJ2-1 TRBV2 NA CASSRAVLSHEQFF
TRBJ2-3 TRBV5-5 TRBD2 CASSTLAGGNADTQYF
TRBJ1-2 TRBV5-1 NA CASSSDIDYGYTF
TRBJ1-1 TRBV30 NA CACSQTTEAFF
TRBJ2-1 TRBV4-1 NA CASSQGLPQYNEQFF
NA TRBV19 NA CASGRDGGYEQYF
TRBJ2-2 TRBV4-2 NA CASSQEIGGNTGELFF
TRBJ2-1 TRBV18 NA CASSPRTGYNEQFF
TRBJ2-5 TRBV7-3 TRBD1 CASSPAGGAGETQYF
TRBJ2-1 TRBV11-2 NA CASSLVRDGRRNEQFF
TRBJ2-1 TRBV27 TRBD2 CASSPGRLAPDYTEQFF
TRBJ2-3 TRBV6-1 NA CASTFPVGGTDTQYF
TRBJ1-3 TRBV6-1 NA CASSTGNTIYF
TRBJ2-3 TRBV5-6 NA CASSLGAHTDTQYF